This T cell receptor (beta chain) was captured in a study of neurological immune-mediated disorders. Every sequencing run produced over 190 million TCR-beta sequences, and the sequences from any one run covered 15-18 subjects. In TCRdb, the 5' RACE reads were re-called with MiXCR into one record per CDR3 protein. The sample shows around 70,000 distinct CDR3 sequences, 4.5% to 5.5% of them seen only once. This CDR3 contains 13 residues. Germline-derived CDR1 and CDR2 are MNHEY and SVGEGT. As regards this clonotype: Possible read error: a much larger clone is one base away.

Sequences were obtained from PBMCs. This TCR was recovered from a woman in her sixties or seventies with multiple sclerosis. J is TRBJ2-1 and V is TRBV6-2 or TRBV6-3, with a tentative D call TRBD2 (5 bases). In nucleotides, the CDR3 is TGTGCCAGCAGTTACTCGACTATCAATGCGCAGTTCTTC. Its protein product is CASSYSTINAQFF.